This T cell receptor (beta chain) was obtained from a study of CD8 T cells in Susac syndrome. This CDR3 has 15 residues. Germline loops: CDR1 MGHRA, CDR2 YSYEKL. Trimming removed 1 base at V and 5 bases at J, with 15 bases between. With random hexamers, reverse transcription was performed on about 0.5 to 1 ug of RNA. TCR beta CDR3 was amplified by immunoSEQ covering 54 Vbeta and 13 Jbeta. TCRdb re-called the immunoSEQ multiplex PCR reads through MiXCR, storing one row per CDR3 protein. The table has just over 150,000 distinct CDR3 sequences, nearly 97% seen once. Isolation of CD8+ and CD4+ T cells was performed negatively, whereas enrichment of TEMRA cells was done by FACS.

This receptor was taken from a human donor with multiple sclerosis. Sequenced sample: CD8+ T cells from PBMCs. The rearrangement uses TRBV4-1 and TRBJ2-7, with D uncertain. CDR3 sequence (DNA): TGCGCCAGCAGCCAAGTGGCCCACGGAGTCCACGAGCAGTACTTC. Translating it yields CASSQVAHGVHEQYF.